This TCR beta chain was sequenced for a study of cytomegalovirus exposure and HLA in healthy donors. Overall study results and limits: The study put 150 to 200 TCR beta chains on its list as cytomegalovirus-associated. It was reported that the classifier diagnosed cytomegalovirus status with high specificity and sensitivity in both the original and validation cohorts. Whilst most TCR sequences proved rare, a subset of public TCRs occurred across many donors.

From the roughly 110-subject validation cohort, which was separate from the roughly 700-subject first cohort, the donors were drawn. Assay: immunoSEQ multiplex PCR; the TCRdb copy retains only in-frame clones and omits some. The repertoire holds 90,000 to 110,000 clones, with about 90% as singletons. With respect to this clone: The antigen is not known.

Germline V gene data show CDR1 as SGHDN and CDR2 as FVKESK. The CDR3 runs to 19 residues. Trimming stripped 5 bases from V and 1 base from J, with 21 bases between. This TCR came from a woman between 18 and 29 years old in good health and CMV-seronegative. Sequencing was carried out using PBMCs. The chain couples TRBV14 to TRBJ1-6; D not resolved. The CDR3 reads CASSTRTGWGRSYNSPLHF. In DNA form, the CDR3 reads TGTGCCAGCAGCACCCGGACGGGGTGGGGAAGATCCTATAATTCACCCCTCCACTTT.